This record covers a single T cell receptor beta chain. Its antigen is still unknown. No much larger clonotype is one base removed from it; base qualities were not supplied. The trim is 9 bases for V and 3 bases for J, with a gap of 14 bases between the germline ends. In the germline V gene (reference sequence), CDR1 corresponds to MNHEY and CDR2 to SMNVEV. The CDR3 numbers 14 residues from cysteine through phenylalanine. Here the CDR3 DNA is all that survives: 42 bases in frame from base 1. The record originates from a study of shared clonotypes between healthy human individuals (dated by TCRdb to about 2020). As for the study more broadly: The cohort included three men and a couple of women between 18 and 49 years of age. Blood TCR repertoires of five healthy adults were deeply sequenced to estimate repertoire size and the extent of clonotype sharing between individuals. For each donor, three plates each were used for CD4 naive and CD4 memory, two plates were used for CD8 naive, and one plate was used for CD8 memory. Per donor, leukapheresis produced somewhere between about 0.9 and 9.5 billion PBMCs. Different laboratories and diverse techniques were used to prepare libraries and sequence TCR repertoires, to increase sequencing depth and limit assay-specific biases. Findings and caveats that apply to the study as a whole: When a handful of donors were compared, the shared fraction of clonotypes was about 5% for naive CD4, 3.5% to 4% for naive CD8, 2.3% for memory CD4, and roughly 0.43% for memory CD8. Naive subsets generally had larger estimated clonotype richness than memory subsets did. Because the study included a small number of donors, the genetic and exposure-history diversity represented was limited. Even with the large sequencing depth, rarefaction of the sorted-subset datasets indicated that sequencing was incomplete. Higher generation probabilities were observed for clonotypes shared by all four sorted-subset donors than for non-shared clonotypes. Sampling was restricted to blood, and TCR repertoires in tissues likely differ from the TCR repertoires found in blood. Pairwise subsampling led to the expectation that sequencing depth would affect the degree of clonotype sharing among donors.

Using the deep immunoSEQ assay, TCR CDR3 regions were amplified from genomic DNA by multiplex PCR. Extracted genomic DNA from each cell subset was spread evenly across all wells of several immunoSEQ 96-well plates, with each plate serving as a replicate. For sorted subsets, roughly 0.2 ug genomic DNA, equal to 30,000 or so T cell genomes, was loaded into each replicate PCR. The purified libraries were quantified using a Qubit 3.0 fluorometer, sized with a Bioanalyzer 2100, and then quantified again using the KAPA Library Quantification kit. Every immunoSEQ 96-well plate was sequenced on a dedicated single-read 150-cycle Illumina NextSeq 550 flow cell. Turning to the authors' computational methods: Because the immunoSEQ output held only junctional sequences and lacked quality scores, the filtering could not match the filtering applied to full-length reads. Sequences were annotated with PyIR, a Python wrapper for IgBLAST v1.9, using IMGT germline references to assign V/J genes and CDR3. Reads were removed for weak V/J assignments (E-value above 1e-6), missing CDR3, stop codons, out-of-frame junctions, or ambiguous translated residues. A V3J clonotype was defined by an identical inferred V gene, J gene, and CDR3 amino acid sequence. To compute the percentage overlap between repertoires, the number of shared unique clonotypes was divided by the size of the smaller repertoire. Repertoire richness was assessed with RTK rarefaction, the Chao1 estimator, and Recon v2.1 estimates of unobserved clonotypes. Generation probabilities were computed with OLGA for all TCRbeta clonotypes obtained by the gDNA method from four donors. The clones in this table, taken by TCRdb from immuneACCESS, are in-frame only. Not every clone is retained; where verified, under half of the shortfall comes from an unresolved V gene, and the cause of the rest is unknown. That table gives V, J and clone size, and the DNA gave D and trimming. The sample data list 2,500,000 or so clones, and around 90% of these were observed just once. Roughly 0.34% of the sample is in the top ten clones.

The donors were healthy, HIV-negative adults with no recently reported acute infections or vaccinations. All donors were Caucasian adults living in Nashville, Tennessee, USA. CD4+ T cells were enriched through magnetic negative selection, after which naive cells were positively selected on CD45RA and the remaining negative fraction served as the memory subset. Blood was obtained by leukapheresis, after which PBMCs were separated by Ficoll-Histopaque density gradient centrifugation and cryopreserved in liquid nitrogen vapor phase. Purity and quantity of every magnetically sorted T cell population were checked by analytical flow cytometry. Genomic DNA was isolated from every sorted fraction and measured by UV absorbance on a Nanodrop 2000c.

The sequence is built from TRBV27 and TRBJ1-4; no confident D gene assignment can be made. What was sequenced was naive CD4+ T cells from PBMCs. This sample's cell subset or site label indicates: CD45RA+ positively selected. The source is a man younger than 30 in good health. Some clones in this sample may be carry-over from other donors' samples. The sequenced DNA: TGTGCCAGTCACCGGGTAACATCTAATGAAAAACTGTTTTTT. The resulting protein is CASHRVTSNEKLFF.